This T cell receptor (beta chain) was retrieved from a study of cytomegalovirus exposure and HLA in healthy donors. Regarding the study as a whole: Roughly even sequencing depth across donors was the assumption behind the presence/absence analyses. Later analysis placed DRB1 highest and HLA-C lowest in TCR association rates, which differed by HLA locus.

As regards this clone: Its specificity is not known.

Looked up from germline, CDR1 is LGHNA and CDR2 is YNFKEQ. Trimming stripped 5 bases from V and 0 bases from J, with 13 bases between. The CDR3 totals 15 residues. A multiplex PCR was run with 60 Vbeta primers and 13 Jbeta primers. Generated by immunoSEQ multiplex PCR, the TCRdb table keeps only in-frame clones and is missing some. The sample yields 150,000 to 200,000 clones, 85% seen once. The genes are TRBV4-2 and TRBJ1-1, with D tentatively TRBD1 (5 bases). This receptor was obtained from a boy between 2 and 10 years old in good health and CMV-seronegative. Input material: PBMCs. CDR3 nucleotides: TGTGCCAGCAGCACAACGGGGGGGATGAACACTGAAGCTTTCTTT. It specifies CASSTTGGMNTEAFF.